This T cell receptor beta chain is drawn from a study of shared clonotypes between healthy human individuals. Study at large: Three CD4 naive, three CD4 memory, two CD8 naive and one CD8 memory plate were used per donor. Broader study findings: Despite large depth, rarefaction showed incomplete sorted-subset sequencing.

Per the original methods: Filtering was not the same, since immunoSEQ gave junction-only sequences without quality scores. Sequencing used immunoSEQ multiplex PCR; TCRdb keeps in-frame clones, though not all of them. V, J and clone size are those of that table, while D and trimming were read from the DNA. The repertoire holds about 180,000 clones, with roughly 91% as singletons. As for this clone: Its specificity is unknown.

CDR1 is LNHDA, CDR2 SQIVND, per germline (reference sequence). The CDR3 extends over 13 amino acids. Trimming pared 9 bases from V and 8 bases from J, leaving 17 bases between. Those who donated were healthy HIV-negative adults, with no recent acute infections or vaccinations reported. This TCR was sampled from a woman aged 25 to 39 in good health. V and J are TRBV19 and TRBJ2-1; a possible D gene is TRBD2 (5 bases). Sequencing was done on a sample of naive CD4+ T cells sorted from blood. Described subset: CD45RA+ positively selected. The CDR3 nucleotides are TGTGCCAGCTCCGTCACTAGATATCATGAGCAGTTCTTC. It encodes CASSVTRYHEQFF. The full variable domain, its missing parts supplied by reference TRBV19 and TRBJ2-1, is DGGITQSPKYLFRKEGQNVTLSCEQNLNHDAMYWYRQDPGQGLRLIYYSQIVNDFQKGDIAEGYSVSREKKESFPLTVTSAQKNPTAFYLCASSVTRYHEQFFGPGTRLTVL.